This entry is about one T cell receptor (beta chain). The sample belongs to a study of blood T cell repertoires in COVID-19. Study information: The United States, Italy and Spain provided the acute and convalescent COVID-19 samples. T cells, B-cell-depleted T cells, or PBMCs supplied cDNA or gDNA.

Germline CDR1 and CDR2: MNHEY and SVGAGI. The CDR3 consists of 15 residues. The V and J ends lost 2 bases and 0 bases respectively, with 8 bases between them. Study processing details: Cell counts per sample came from amplifying reference gene primers. Using immunoSEQ multiplex PCR, the repertoire was profiled, and TCRdb retains in-frame clones only, with some absent. That table gives V, J and clone size, and the DNA gave D and trimming. The table records about 260,000 clones, around 80% of them present only once. Sequencing was performed on peripheral blood. The origin of this receptor is a man in his 60s with acute or convalescent COVID-19. The gene calls are TRBV6-5 and TRBJ1-3; the D gene is possibly TRBD1 (5 bases). The CDR3 region is CASSYRGSSGNTIYF. DNA of the CDR3: TGTGCCAGCAGTTACCGGGGGAGCTCTGGAAACACCATATATTTT.